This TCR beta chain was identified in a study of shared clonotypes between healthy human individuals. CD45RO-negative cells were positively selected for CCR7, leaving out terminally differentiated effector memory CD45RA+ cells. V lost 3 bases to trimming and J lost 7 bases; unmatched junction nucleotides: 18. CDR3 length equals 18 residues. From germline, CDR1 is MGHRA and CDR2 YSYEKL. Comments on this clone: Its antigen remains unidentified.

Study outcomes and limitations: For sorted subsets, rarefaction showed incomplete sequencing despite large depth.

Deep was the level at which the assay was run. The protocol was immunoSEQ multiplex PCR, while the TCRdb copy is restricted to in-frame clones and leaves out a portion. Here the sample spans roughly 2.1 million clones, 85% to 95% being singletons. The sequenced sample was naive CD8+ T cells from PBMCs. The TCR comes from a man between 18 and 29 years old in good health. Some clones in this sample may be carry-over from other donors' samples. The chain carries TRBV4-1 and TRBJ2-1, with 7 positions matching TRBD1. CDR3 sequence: CASSQWDSAILGENEQFF. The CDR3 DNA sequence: TGCGCCAGCAGCCAGTGGGACAGTGCAATTTTAGGAGAGAATGAGCAGTTCTTC.